These T cell receptor beta chains were read from a single sample in a study of T cells in narcolepsy. Clones were read by immunoSEQ multiplex PCR, and TCRdb kept only the in-frame ones, dropping some. The profile covers 25,000 to 40,000 clones, with under 90% appearing a single time and around 1.2% taken by the ten largest. Material: CD45RA- memory CD4+ T cells from PBMCs. These receptors all stem from a human donor with narcolepsy. The CDR3 runs from the conserved cysteine through the conserved F or W. D genes are given only for firm matches. Not all rows give a size; the values are once, few, many and, for expanded clones, a class.

-	-	TRBV27	TRBJ2-5	TGTGCCAGCAGTCCAACTAGCCCTGCGGAGACCCAGTACTTC	CASSPTSPAETQYF
-	TRBD1	TRBV5-1	TRBJ2-1	TGCGCCAGCAGCTTGTTGGGACAGGGGATGGAGCAGTTCTTC	CASSLLGQGMEQFF
-	-	TRBV6-5	TRBJ1-1	TGTGCCAGCAGATACACCCAGGGAGTGAACACTGAAGCTTTCTTT	CASRYTQGVNTEAFF
-	TRBD1	TRBV10-3	TRBJ1-1	TGTGCCATCGCCGACAGGGAGGCTGAAGCTTTCTTT	CAIADREAEAFF
-	-	TRBV18	TRBJ2-3	TGTGCCAGCTCACCAGAAGGGCTCACAGATACGCAGTATTTT	CASSPEGLTDTQYF
-	-	TRBV19	TRBJ2-1	TGTGCCACCTCCGTGAGCCGGTACAATGAGCAGTTCTTC	CATSVSRYNEQFF
-	-	TRBV6-5	TRBJ1-1	TGTGCCAGCAGTTACTCGCCTCAGGTAAACACTGAAGCTTTCTTT	CASSYSPQVNTEAFF
-	-	TRBV5-5	TRBJ2-2	TGTGCCAGCAGCCCCCTCCAGGGGATCGGACCCGGGGAGCTGTTTTTT	CASSPLQGIGPGELFF
once	-	TRBV20-1	TRBJ2-7	TGCAGTGCTTACTTATACGAGCAGTACTTC	CSAYLYEQYF
-	-	TRBV15	TRBJ1-2	TGTGCCACCAGCAGGCGGGAGGGACCTCCTAACTATGGCTACACCTTC	CATSRREGPPNYGYTF
-	-	TRBV7-8	TRBJ1-1	TGTGCCAGCAGCGACAGCTTGAACACTGAAGCTTTCTTT	CASSDSLNTEAFF
-	-	TRBV11-2	TRBJ1-4	TGTGCCAGCAGCTTGGGTGGCGTCCTCCAGACTAATGAAAAACTGTTTTTT	CASSLGGVLQTNEKLFF
-	-	TRBV5-1	TRBJ2-6	TGCGCCAGCAGCCCTTGGCAGGCCTCTGGGGCCAACGTCCTGACTTTC	CASSPWQASGANVLTF
-	-	TRBV14	TRBJ2-1	TGTGCCAGCAGCCCGATAGGGGTCCCCTACAATGAGCAGTTCTTC	CASSPIGVPYNEQFF
-	-	TRBV28	TRBJ1-2	TGTGCCAGCAGCCTAGGGTTACCCTACACCTTC	CASSLGLPYTF
-	TRBD2	TRBV9	TRBJ2-1	TGTGCCAGCAGCCCGAGGGGAAGCGGGAGGGCCTTTGGTGAGCAGTTCTTC	CASSPRGSGRAFGEQFF